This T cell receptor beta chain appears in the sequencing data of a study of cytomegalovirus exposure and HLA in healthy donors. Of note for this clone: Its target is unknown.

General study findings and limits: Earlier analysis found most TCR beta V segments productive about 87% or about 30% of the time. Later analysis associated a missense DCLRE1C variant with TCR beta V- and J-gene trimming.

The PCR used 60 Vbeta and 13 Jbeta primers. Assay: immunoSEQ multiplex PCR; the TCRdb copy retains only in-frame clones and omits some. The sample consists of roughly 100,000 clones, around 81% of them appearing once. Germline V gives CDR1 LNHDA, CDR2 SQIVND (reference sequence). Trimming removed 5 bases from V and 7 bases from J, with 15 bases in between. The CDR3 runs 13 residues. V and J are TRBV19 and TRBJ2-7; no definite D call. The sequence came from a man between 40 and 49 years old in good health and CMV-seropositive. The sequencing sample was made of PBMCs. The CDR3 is CASSDGQTREQYF. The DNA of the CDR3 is TGTGCCAGTAGTGACGGCCAGACGCGGGAGCAGTACTTC. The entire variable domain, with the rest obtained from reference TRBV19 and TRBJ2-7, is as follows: DGGITQSPKYLFRKEGQNVTLSCEQNLNHDAMYWYRQDPGQGLRLIYYSQIVNDFQKGDIAEGYSVSREKKESFPLTVTSAQKNPTAFYLCASSDGQTREQYFGPGTRLTVT.